This T cell receptor (beta chain) was captured by sequencing in a study of cytomegalovirus exposure and HLA in healthy donors. Unmatched junction bases numbered 5, after V lost 5 bases and J lost 9 bases. From germline, CDR1 is MNHEY and CDR2 SVGAGI. This CDR3 comprises 15 residues. A multiplex PCR was run with 60 Vbeta primers and 13 Jbeta primers. This table comes from immunoSEQ multiplex PCR, and its TCRdb copy is limited to in-frame clones, with some not included. Of about 160,000 clones in the sample, around 80% were seen once. The source material was PBMCs. The clonotype comes from a male donor in good health and CMV-seropositive. The genes are TRBV6-5 and TRBJ2-1; 15 bases match TRBD2. CDR3 DNA: TGTGCCAGCAGTCCATTGGGACTAGCGGGAGGTGAGCAGTTCTTC. Protein: CASSPLGLAGGEQFF.